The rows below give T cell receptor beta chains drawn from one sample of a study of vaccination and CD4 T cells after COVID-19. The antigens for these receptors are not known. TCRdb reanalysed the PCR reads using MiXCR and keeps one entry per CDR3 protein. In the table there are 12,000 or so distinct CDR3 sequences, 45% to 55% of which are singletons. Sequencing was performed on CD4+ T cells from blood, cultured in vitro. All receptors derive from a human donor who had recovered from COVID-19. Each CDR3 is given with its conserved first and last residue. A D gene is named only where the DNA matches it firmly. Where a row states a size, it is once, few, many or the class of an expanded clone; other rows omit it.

CASSNWDEAFF,TGTGCCAGCAGCAACTGGGATGAAGCTTTCTTT,NA,NA,TRBV7-9,TRBJ1-1
CASTRGGGNTEAFF,TGTGCCAGCACAAGGGGTGGTGGGAACACTGAAGCTTTCTTT,NA,few,TRBV6-2/TRBV6-3,TRBJ1-1
CASSTGAPYGYTF,TGTGCCAGTTCGACAGGGGCACCCTATGGCTACACCTTC,TRBD1,few,TRBV7-2,TRBJ1-2
CASIQGNQPQHF,TGTGCCAGCATCCAGGGGAATCAGCCCCAGCATTTT,NA,NA,TRBV6-4,TRBJ1-5
CASSQDAGELFF,TGCGCCAGCAGCCAAGATGCCGGGGAGCTGTTTTTT,NA,few,TRBV4-3,TRBJ2-2
CASSQHRGRTSPLHF,TGTGCCAGCAGTCAACACAGGGGGCGAACTTCACCCCTCCACTTT,TRBD1,NA,TRBV28,TRBJ1-6
CASSSRLGQPQHF,TGTGCCAGCAGCTCGCGCCTCGGTCAGCCCCAGCATTTT,NA,NA,TRBV11-3,TRBJ1-5
CASSLSAGETQYF,TGTGCCAGCAGTTTGTCGGCGGGGGAGACCCAGTACTTC,NA,NA,TRBV12-3/TRBV12-4,TRBJ2-5
CASSLGGGPYTEAFF,TGTGCCAGCAGCTTGGGAGGGGGCCCTTACACTGAAGCTTTCTTT,TRBD1,NA,TRBV5-4,TRBJ1-1
CAISEKGRYEQYF,TGTGCCATCAGTGAAAAGGGGCGCTACGAGCAGTACTTC,NA,NA,TRBV10-3,TRBJ2-7
CASSVYGVMNTEAFF,TGTGCCAGCAGTGTTTATGGGGTGATGAACACTGAAGCTTTCTTT,NA,NA,TRBV2,TRBJ1-1
CASSHARVPWTEAFF,TGTGCCAGCAGCCACGCGCGGGTCCCGTGGACTGAAGCTTTCTTT,NA,NA,TRBV3-1,TRBJ1-1
CASNEALGTGELFF,TGTGCCAGCAACGAGGCCCTCGGGACCGGGGAGCTGTTTTTT,NA,NA,TRBV6-1,TRBJ2-2
CSAATGGLGYTF,TGCAGTGCAGCGACAGGGGGCCTTGGCTACACCTTC,TRBD1,few,TRBV20-1,TRBJ1-2
CASSLGPKRGSYEQYF,TGTGCCAGCAGCCTCGGTCCCAAGCGAGGCTCCTACGAGCAGTACTTC,NA,NA,TRBV12-3/TRBV12-4,TRBJ2-7
CSARARVDSPLHF,TGCAGTGCTAGAGCCAGGGTGGATTCACCCCTCCACTTT,NA,NA,TRBV20-1,TRBJ1-6
CASSSPSGRSLRELFF,TGTGCCAGCTCTTCCCCTAGCGGGCGATCCCTCCGGGAGCTGTTTTTT,TRBD2,NA,TRBV18,TRBJ2-2
CASSQDRVSVGYTF,TGCGCCAGCAGCCAAGATCGGGTGAGCGTTGGCTACACCTTC,NA,NA,TRBV4-1,TRBJ1-2
CASSSARLRDGIYYEQYF,TGTGCCAGCAGCTCAGCACGACTCCGGGACGGAATTTACTACGAGCAGTACTTC,NA,NA,TRBV27,TRBJ2-7
CATSRSSDRRYGYTF,TGTGCCACCAGCAGATCCTCGGACAGGAGGTATGGCTACACCTTC,TRBD1,NA,TRBV15,TRBJ1-2
CASSLATGGVYNYGYTF,TGTGCCAGCAGCTTAGCGACAGGGGGTGTCTATAACTATGGCTACACCTTC,TRBD1,NA,TRBV7-6,TRBJ1-2
CASSQDVGGNEQFF,TGCGCCAGCAGCCAAGATGTGGGTGGCAATGAGCAGTTCTTC,NA,NA,TRBV4-3,TRBJ2-1
CASSEHSYYTEAFF,TGTGCCAGCAGTGAGCACAGCTACTACACTGAAGCTTTCTTT,NA,few,TRBV28,TRBJ1-1
CATSRDSRGTLYGYTF,TGTGCCACCAGCAGAGATTCGAGGGGCACGCTCTATGGCTACACCTTC,NA,NA,TRBV15,TRBJ1-2
CASSLDRGTGELFF,TGTGCCAGCAGCCTAGACAGGGGGACCGGGGAGCTGTTTTTT,TRBD1,NA,TRBV7-2,TRBJ2-2
CSALLAGNADTQYF,TGCAGTGCATTACTAGCGGGGAACGCAGATACGCAGTATTTT,TRBD2,NA,TRBV20-1,TRBJ2-3
CASSLGGRRTAVGYTF,TGTGCCAGCAGCTTAGGGGGGCGGAGGACAGCTGTGGGCTACACCTTC,NA,few,TRBV7-2,TRBJ1-2
CASSDRWGGYTF,TGTGCCAGCTCCGATCGCTGGGGAGGCTACACCTTC,NA,NA,TRBV27,TRBJ1-2
CASSFDSATPTQYF,TGTGCCAGCAGCTTTGACAGCGCTACCCCCACGCAGTACTTC,NA,NA,TRBV5-5,TRBJ2-7
CASSLGTTGYTF,TGTGCCAGCTCACTCGGGACAACGGGCTACACCTTC,NA,few,TRBV18,TRBJ1-2
CASSLEGLGEKLFF,TGTGCCAGCAGCTTAGAAGGACTGGGTGAAAAACTGTTTTTT,NA,NA,TRBV7-6,TRBJ1-4
CASSPDGRPNSPLHF,TGTGCCAGCAGCCCCGATGGACGGCCAAATTCACCCCTCCACTTT,NA,NA,TRBV7-3,TRBJ1-6
CASSLDGGASGYTF,TGTGCCAGCAGCTTAGATGGGGGTGCCTCTGGCTACACCTTC,NA,NA,TRBV7-2,TRBJ1-2
CASSLGDQPQHF,TGTGCCAGCAGCTTAGGAGATCAGCCCCAGCATTTT,NA,few,TRBV11-3,TRBJ1-5
CASGRDRSYQPQHF,TGTGCCAGCGGCCGGGACAGGAGTTATCAGCCCCAGCATTTT,TRBD1,NA,TRBV2,TRBJ1-5
CASGRGVYEQYF,TGTGCTAGTGGGCGTGGAGTTTACGAGCAGTACTTC,NA,NA,TRBV12-5,TRBJ2-7
CASSYGQGSSNQPQHF,TGTGCCAGCAGTTACGGACAGGGGTCTAGCAATCAGCCCCAGCATTTT,TRBD1,NA,TRBV6-5,TRBJ1-5
CSAGRTNEKLFF,TGCAGTGCGGGCCGTACTAATGAAAAACTGTTTTTT,NA,NA,TRBV20-1,TRBJ1-4
CASSLAQGYSYEQYF,TGTGCCAGCAGCTTAGCGCAGGGTTACTCCTACGAGCAGTACTTC,NA,NA,TRBV7-8,TRBJ2-7
CASSSVFWGAFF,TGTGCCAGCAGCTCCGTATTTTGGGGAGCTTTCTTT,NA,NA,TRBV11-2,TRBJ1-1
CASSLAGQGPETQYF,TGTGCCAGCAGCTTAGCGGGACAGGGGCCGGAGACCCAGTACTTC,TRBD1,NA,TRBV7-2,TRBJ2-5
CASSLIGRTGELFF,TGTGCCAGCAGCTTAATTGGCCGCACCGGGGAGCTGTTTTTT,NA,few,TRBV7-9,TRBJ2-2
CAITGFSGSDYGYTF,TGTGCCATCACGGGCTTTTCGGGCTCCGACTATGGCTACACCTTC,NA,NA,TRBV10-3,TRBJ1-2
CATSSPGQGVGYTF,TGTGCCACCAGCAGTCCCGGACAGGGAGTTGGCTACACCTTC,TRBD1,NA,TRBV15,TRBJ1-2
CASTNPGRGNAEAFF,TGTGCCAGCACCAACCCCGGACGAGGGAACGCTGAAGCTTTCTTT,NA,medium-sized,TRBV6-2/TRBV6-3,TRBJ1-1
CSARGGGPGRPQHF,TGCAGTGCTAGGGGAGGGGGCCCTGGCCGGCCCCAGCATTTT,TRBD1,NA,TRBV20-1,TRBJ1-5
CASSAFPTDTQYF,TGCGCCAGCAGTGCCTTTCCGACAGATACGCAGTATTTT,NA,once,TRBV10-2,TRBJ2-3